This T cell receptor (beta chain) was recorded in a study of T cell responses to AZD1222 COVID-19 vaccine. Study findings and constraints: At study baseline, merely several AZD1222 recipients were seropositive. Repertoires were obtained solely post-peak T cell response. Spike-spanning, vaccine-associated CD4 TCRs were dominant at 160-218 and 743-854. Donors were largely white British and mainly female; clonal diversity was possibly underestimated.

As to this clone: The antigen remains undetermined.

Generated by immunoSEQ multiplex PCR, the TCRdb table keeps only in-frame clones and is missing some. The data hold 200,000 or so clones, with approximately 94% observed a single time. This receptor was obtained from an adult in good health. This sample comprised peripheral blood, obtained on day 0 of AZD1222 vaccination.

CDR3 nucleotides: TGTGCCAGCAGGCAGAGGGGCCGCGGAGTCTTCAATCAGCCCCAGCATTTT. Amino acids: CASRQRGRGVFNQPQHF. The rearrangement joins TRBV28 to TRBJ1-5, with D tentatively TRBD1 (5 bases). This CDR3 has 17 amino acids. The V end was cut by 6 bases, the J end by 3 bases, with 21 bases between. Germline CDR1 reads MDHEN; CDR2 reads SYDVKM.